This TCR beta chain was sequenced in a study of long-term antiretroviral therapy in people with HIV. This CDR3 has 15 amino acids. Trimming left V 5 bases short and J 2 bases short, with 16 bases between. Germline CDR1 is MNHEY and CDR2 is SVGAGI. Each contributor possessed a minimum of one pre-ART and a minimum of two post-ART PBMC samples. Cryopreserved PBMC numbered about 1-10 million per sample before DNA extraction. Run at survey level, the immunoSEQ assay was version v3.0. Clones were sequenced by immunoSEQ multiplex PCR, and TCRdb holds only the in-frame ones, with some missing. The sample has approximately 36,000 clones, almost 85% seen once; the top ten hold approximately 6.1%.

The chain employs TRBV6-5 and TRBJ2-7; maybe TRBD2 (6 bases). The sample consisted of unsorted PBMCs, taken 0.6 years after starting antiretroviral therapy. The receptor comes from a man between 18 and 35 years old with HIV. The DNA for the CDR3 is TGTGCCAGCAGTCCGCGTGGTCAGCGGGCCTACGAGCAGTACTTC. Its translation: CASSPRGQRAYEQYF.